Below are 11 T cell receptor beta chains sequenced from a single sample in a study of blood T cell repertoires in COVID-19. The protocol was immunoSEQ multiplex PCR, while the TCRdb copy is restricted to in-frame clones and leaves out a portion. The table lists 230,000 or so clones, 80% to 90% of them singletons, with 4.6% in the top ten. Material: peripheral blood. The receptor source for this set is a woman aged 40 to 50 who had recovered from COVID-19.

The genes are TRBV5-1 and TRBJ2-2; TRBD1 aligns across 9 bases. The CDR3 runs to 16 residues. Germline lookup yields CDR1 SGHRS and CDR2 YFSETQ. With 2 bases clipped from V and 7 bases from J, the junction kept 9 bases outside the gene matches. The CDR3 spells CASSLRTGVNGGELFF. The CDR3 DNA follows: TGCGCCAGCAGCTTACGGACAGGGGTAAACGGCGGGGAGCTGTTTTTT.

The chain uses TRBV16 and TRBJ2-3, with D possibly being TRBD1 (5 bases). V was trimmed by 1 base and J by 0 bases, leaving 5 bases between them. Per the germline V gene, CDR1 is KGHSY and CDR2 is FQNENV. The CDR3 loop spans 14 amino acids. CDR3 DNA sequence: TGTGCCAGCAGCCAATACAGGAGCACAGATACGCAGTATTTT. This encodes CASSQYRSTDTQYF.

This clone was found once. This chain uses TRBV6-4 with TRBJ2-3; D is uncertain. The CDR3 extends over 13 amino acids. Germline CDR1 is MRHNA and CDR2 is SNTAGT. V shed 5 bases and J shed 2 bases, with 8 bases lying between them. The CDR3 sequence: CASSLGPTDTQYF. The CDR3 DNA is TGTGCCAGCAGTCTAGGCCCCACAGATACGCAGTATTTT.

The J gene is TRBJ1-2, the V gene TRBV12-3 or TRBV12-4, with 10 bases identical to TRBD1. The CDR3 has 13 amino acids. J was trimmed by 7 bases and V by 6 bases; bases with no gene match: 5. This CDR3 is CASSRDRGFGYTF. In nucleotides, the CDR3 is TGTGCCAGCAGCCGGGACAGGGGTTTTGGCTACACCTTC.

The CDR3 reads CASSQTGGAEPQHF. The CDR3 DNA reads as TGTGCCAGCAGCCAGACAGGGGGTGCTGAACCCCAGCATTTT. The rearrangement links TRBV28 to TRBJ1-5; 9 positions agree with TRBD1. Germline assignment: CDR1 MDHEN and CDR2 SYDVKM. V trimming: 6 bases; J trimming: 10 bases; junction bases outside the gene matches: 10. The CDR3 has 14 amino acids. Full variable domain (outside the CDR3, taken from reference TRBV28 and TRBJ1-5): DVKVTQSSRYLVKRTGEKVFLECVQDMDHENMFWYRQDPGLGLRLIYFSYDVKMKEKGDIPEGYSVSREKKERFSLILESASTNQTSMYLCASSQTGGAEPQHFGDGTRLSIL.

The V and J genes are TRBV7-2 and TRBJ1-3; D unresolved. The CDR3 extends over 13 amino acids. Trimming removed 7 bases at V and 0 bases at J, with 7 bases between. Per germline, CDR1 SGHTA and CDR2 FQGNSA. CDR3 nucleotide sequence: TGTGCCAGCACCCCTAGCTCTGGAAACACCATATATTTT. The encoded protein is CASTPSSGNTIYF.

The J gene is TRBJ1-1, the V gene TRBV6-2 or TRBV6-3; D gene uncertain. The germline V and J ends were trimmed by 0 bases and 5 bases, with 10 bases remaining between them. The germline V gene encodes CDR1 MNHEY and CDR2 SVGEGT. This CDR3 has 14 residues. CDR3 DNA sequence: TGTGCCAGCAGTTACTCTTTGGGCCGGACTGAAGCTTTCTTT. Protein product: CASSYSLGRTEAFF.

This chain uses TRBV29-1 with TRBJ2-7, with 7 bases identical to TRBD1. Trimming removed 0 bases from V and 3 bases from J; junction bases left unmatched: 2. Germline CDR1 is SQVTM and CDR2 is ANQGSEA. The CDR3 has 13 residues. CDR3 bases: TGCAGCGTTGAAGAACAGGGGAGCTACGAGCAGTACTTC. This codes for CSVEEQGSYEQYF.

This chain uses TRBV11-3 with TRBJ1-1, with TRBD1 identical over 7 bases. In germline, CDR1 is SGHNT, CDR2 YENEEA. V shed 6 bases, J shed 1 base, and the junction held 5 bases outside the gene matches. The CDR3 totals 14 residues. The CDR3 DNA reads as TGTGCCAGCAGAACCGGGACAGCGAACACTGAAGCTTTCTTT. It is translated as CASRTGTANTEAFF.

The chain carries TRBV24-1 and TRBJ2-1, with D possibly being TRBD1 (5 bases). V shed 8 bases and J shed 7 bases, with 14 bases lying between them. CDR1 is KGHDR, CDR2 SFDVKD, per germline. CDR3 length: 13 residues. Here the CDR3 reads CATKLTGANEQFF. CDR3 coding DNA: TGTGCCACCAAACTTACAGGTGCTAATGAGCAGTTCTTC.

J is TRBJ2-1 and V is TRBV5-1; 7 nucleotides match TRBD2. The CDR3 spans 14 residues. Germline V CDR1 and CDR2: SGHRS, YFSETQ. The ends lost 3 bases at V and 3 bases at J; junction bases unmatched: 3. Here the CDR3 DNA reads TGCGCCAGCAGCTCGAGCGGGAACTACAATGAGCAGTTCTTC. The encoded protein is CASSSSGNYNEQFF.